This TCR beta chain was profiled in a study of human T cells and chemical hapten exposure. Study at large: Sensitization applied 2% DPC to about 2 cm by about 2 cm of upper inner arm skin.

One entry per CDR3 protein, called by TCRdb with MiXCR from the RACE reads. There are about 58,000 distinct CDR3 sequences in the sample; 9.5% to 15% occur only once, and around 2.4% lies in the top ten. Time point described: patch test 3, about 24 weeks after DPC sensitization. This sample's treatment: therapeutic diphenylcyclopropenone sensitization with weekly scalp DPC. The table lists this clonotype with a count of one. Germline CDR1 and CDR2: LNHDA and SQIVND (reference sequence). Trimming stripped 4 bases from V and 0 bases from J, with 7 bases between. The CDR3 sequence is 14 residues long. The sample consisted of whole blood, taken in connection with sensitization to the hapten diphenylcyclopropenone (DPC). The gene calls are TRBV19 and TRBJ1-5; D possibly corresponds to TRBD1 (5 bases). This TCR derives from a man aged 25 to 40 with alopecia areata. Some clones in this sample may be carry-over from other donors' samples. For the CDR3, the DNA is TGTGCCAGTAGTAGGGGGTATAGCAATCAGCCCCAGCATTTT. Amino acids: CASSRGYSNQPQHF.